These T cell receptor beta chains were read from a single sample in a study of blood T cell repertoires in COVID-19. Using immunoSEQ multiplex PCR, the repertoire was profiled, and TCRdb retains in-frame clones only, with some absent. The sample has around 60,000 clones; 80% to 90% are singletons. Material: peripheral blood. These receptors were taken from a man in his forties with acute or convalescent COVID-19. Each CDR3 is given with its conserved first and last residue. The D gene is left open where the match is weak. Expanded clones get a size class; other rows say once, few or many, or leave the size out.

.	.	TRBV19	TRBJ1-2	TGTGCCAGTAGTACTTGGAGCCTTAATGGCTACACCTTC	CASSTWSLNGYTF
.	.	TRBV18	TRBJ1-2	TGTGCCAGCTCACCAGGGCAGACCTCTAACTATGGCTACACCTTC	CASSPGQTSNYGYTF
.	TRBD1	TRBV24-1	TRBJ1-2	TGTGCCACCAGTGATTCCGGGACAGGGGGCACCTATGGCTACACCTTC	CATSDSGTGGTYGYTF
few	TRBD1	TRBV5-1	TRBJ2-7	TGCGCCAGCAGCTTGGTGGCAGGGGGTACCTACGAGCAGTACTTC	CASSLVAGGTYEQYF
.	.	TRBV29-1	TRBJ1-1	TGCAGCGTTGAGACACGGATGAACACTGAAGCTTTCTTT	CSVETRMNTEAFF
.	TRBD1	TRBV5-6	TRBJ1-2	TGTGCCAGCAGCTTAGGGGACAGGTTCAGCTATGGCTACACCTTC	CASSLGDRFSYGYTF
.	.	TRBV14	TRBJ2-6	TGTGCCAGCAGCCGCCCGACAGGTTTACGTGGGGCCAACGTCCTGACTTTC	CASSRPTGLRGANVLTF
.	TRBD2	TRBV3-1/TRBV3-2	TRBJ2-5	TGTGCCAGCAGCCCGGGACTAGAGGGAGAGACCCAGTACTTC	CASSPGLEGETQYF
.	.	TRBV30	TRBJ2-7	TGTGCCTGGAGCGAACTCAGACAGTCCTACGAGCAGTACTTC	CAWSELRQSYEQYF
.	TRBD1	TRBV5-1	TRBJ1-1	TGCGCCAGCAGCTTGACAGGGGCCGCCTACATGAACACTGAAGCTTTCTTT	CASSLTGAAYMNTEAFF
.	TRBD1	TRBV5-6	TRBJ1-2	TGTGCCAGCAGCGAGGACAGGGACTATGGCTACACCTTC	CASSEDRDYGYTF
.	.	TRBV4-1	TRBJ2-2	TGCGCCAGCAGCGGGAGGACCGGGGAGCTGTTTTTT	CASSGRTGELFF
.	.	TRBV2	TRBJ2-7	TGTGCCAGCAGTGTGAACAGGGGGGGCTCCGAGCAGTACTTC	CASSVNRGGSEQYF
.	TRBD1	TRBV27	TRBJ1-2	TGTGCCAGCAGTTCGAAAAGGGACAGGGTGGGGGGCTACACCTTC	CASSSKRDRVGGYTF
many	TRBD1	TRBV28	TRBJ1-6	TGTGCCAGCACCGCTCTCAGGGGGACCCTCCACTTT	CASTALRGTLHF
.	TRBD2	TRBV5-1	TRBJ2-5	TGCGCCAGCAGCCCGGTAGCGGGGGGCGGGAAGACCCAGTACTTC	CASSPVAGGGKTQYF
once	TRBD1	TRBV4-1	TRBJ1-2	TGCGCCAGCAGCCCCTCGACAGGGTACTATGGCTACACCTTC	CASSPSTGYYGYTF
.	.	TRBV25-1	TRBJ1-2	TGTGCCAGCGGGAGCGGTTCTCTTAAGCATGGCTACACCTTC	CASGSGSLKHGYTF
few	.	TRBV2	TRBJ1-5	TGTGCCAGCAGTGAAAGACTCCTAAGGAGCAATCAGCCCCAGCATTTT	CASSERLLRSNQPQHF
.	.	TRBV11-2	TRBJ1-1	TGTGCCAGCAGCTTAGGGGGAGCTCGGACTGAAGCTTTCTTT	CASSLGGARTEAFF
once	.	TRBV7-2	TRBJ2-1	TGTGCCTCGCAACAGGGATCGACCTACAATGAGCAGTTCTTC	CASQQGSTYNEQFF
once	.	TRBV2	TRBJ2-7	TGTGCCAGCAACAGGGCCTACGAGCAGTACTTC	CASNRAYEQYF
.	.	TRBV11-2	TRBJ1-3	TGTGCCAGCAGCCGTACAGGGACCTCTGGAAACACCATATATTTT	CASSRTGTSGNTIYF
.	TRBD2	TRBV30	TRBJ2-7	TGTGCCTGGCCTCTTTCGGGGGGGCCTAGCGAGCAGTACTTC	CAWPLSGGPSEQYF
.	.	TRBV9	TRBJ1-4	TGTGCCAGCAGCGTAGAAGCGGGGGGAAAACTGTTTTTT	CASSVEAGGKLFF
.	.	TRBV24-1	TRBJ1-2	TGTGCCACCAGTGATTTGAAGGACACAGGTCGCTATGGCTACACCTTC	CATSDLKDTGRYGYTF
.	.	TRBV19	TRBJ1-2	TGTGCCAGTAGGCCCCAGGGCCGGATGACAAACTATGGCTACACCTTC	CASRPQGRMTNYGYTF
.	.	TRBV30	TRBJ2-3	TGTGCCTGGAGTTTAGGGGATGTCACAGATACGCAGTATTTT	CAWSLGDVTDTQYF
few	TRBD1	TRBV25-1	TRBJ2-7	TGTGCCAGCAGTGAAAAGGGGACAGGGGGGGTCAAGGAGCAGTACTTC	CASSEKGTGGVKEQYF
.	.	TRBV4-1	TRBJ1-2	TGCGCCAGCAGCCCCTGGACGGGGGAAGGGTATGGCTACACCTTC	CASSPWTGEGYGYTF
.	.	TRBV6-5	TRBJ1-5	TGTGCCAGCACCCGGGATGGCCAGCCCCAGCATTTT	CASTRDGQPQHF
.	.	TRBV5-1	TRBJ1-1	TGCGCCAGCAGCCCTGCTGGGGCCGTGTTTGAAGCTTTCTTT	CASSPAGAVFEAFF
.	TRBD1	TRBV5-8	TRBJ1-1	TGTGCCAGCACCCCTACAGGGGGCCGTTACACTGAAGCTTTCTTT	CASTPTGGRYTEAFF
.	.	TRBV5-8	TRBJ2-3	TGTGCCAGCAGCTTCAGAGGGTACGGCACAGATACGCAGTATTTT	CASSFRGYGTDTQYF
.	.	TRBV6-4	TRBJ2-6	TGTGCCAGCAGTGACACTAGAACTTCTGGGGCCAACGTCCTGACTTTC	CASSDTRTSGANVLTF
.	.	TRBV28	TRBJ2-7	TGTGCCAGCAGGACGGGCGCAGGGGACTCCTACGAGCAGTACTTC	CASRTGAGDSYEQYF
once	.	TRBV30	TRBJ1-3	TGTGCCTGGAGCCTACAGGCCTACTCTGGAAACACCATATATTTT	CAWSLQAYSGNTIYF
.	TRBD1	TRBV30	TRBJ1-2	TGTGCCTGGAGTCCACAGGGGGCTAGTGGCTACACCTTC	CAWSPQGASGYTF
.	TRBD1	TRBV5-1	TRBJ1-1	TGCGCCAGCAGCCGTGGCCCCCCCACAGGGGATGCTTTCTTT	CASSRGPPTGDAFF
.	.	TRBV6-1	TRBJ1-5	TGTGCCAGCAGTGAGCGGGGGGCAGGGGATCAGCCCCAGCATTTT	CASSERGAGDQPQHF
.	TRBD1	TRBV10-1	TRBJ1-1	TGCGCCAGCAGTGAGTCGACGGGGTTTTTGGGACAGGGCTTTTCCACTGAAGCTTTCTTT	CASSESTGFLGQGFSTEAFF
.	.	TRBV28	TRBJ1-2	TGTGCCAGCAGTTTACGATGGGCAGGGGTCTATGGCTACACCTTC	CASSLRWAGVYGYTF
.	TRBD1	TRBV9	TRBJ2-7	TGTGCCAGCAGCGAGTACCCTATGAGGACAGGGATTAGTGAGGAGCAGTACTTC	CASSEYPMRTGISEEQYF
.	TRBD2	TRBV30	TRBJ2-3	TGTGCCTGGAGTCGACGCCGGACTAGCGGGGCGGGAGATACGCAGTATTTT	CAWSRRRTSGAGDTQYF
.	TRBD2	TRBV3-1/TRBV3-2	TRBJ2-2	TGTGCCAGCAGCCTTAGCGGGGGGAGCGCCGGGGAGCTGTTTTTT	CASSLSGGSAGELFF
.	.	TRBV29-1	TRBJ2-4	TGCAGCGTTGAAGATTCGGGGTCTCGGTACTTC	CSVEDSGSRYF